The 22 T cell receptor beta chains below were found in one sample sequenced in a study of T cell responses to AZD1222 COVID-19 vaccine. The assay was immunoSEQ multiplex PCR, and TCRdb's table has in-frame clones only and misses some. The table shows 120,000 to 150,000 clones, with about 87% occurring only once. The sample here was peripheral blood, taken on day 0 of MenACWY control vaccination. The receptors originated from an adult in good health.

This chain uses TRBV9 with TRBJ1-3, with 11 positions matching TRBD1. The germline V gene has CDR1 SGDLS and CDR2 YYNGEE. This CDR3 is built from 16 residues. The V segment lost 3 bases and the J segment 2 bases; nucleotides outside the gene matches: 4. The CDR3 sequence: CASSALGQGAGNTIYF. The CDR3 DNA is TGTGCCAGCAGCGCTCTGGGACAGGGGGCTGGAAACACCATATATTTT.

This chain links TRBV3-1 (or the pseudogene TRBV3-2) with TRBJ2-5; no reliable D call. The length of the CDR3 is 11 residues. Trimming removed 0 bases from V and 4 bases from J, with 0 bases in between. Germline CDR1 reads LGHDT; CDR2 reads YNNKEL (reference sequence). The chain's CDR3 is CASSQEETQYF. As DNA, the CDR3 is TGTGCCAGCAGCCAAGAAGAGACCCAGTACTTC.

This chain links TRBV15 with TRBJ2-4; either TRBD1 or TRBD2 may supply D (5 bases each). V gave up 6 bases and J gave up 4 bases, with 16 bases separating them. There are 15 residues in the CDR3. Germline assignment: CDR1 LNHNV and CDR2 YYDKDF (reference sequence). The chain's CDR3 is CATRGSYGGKNIQYF. CDR3 DNA sequence: TGTGCCACCAGGGGGTCTTATGGGGGAAAAAACATTCAGTACTTC.

The chain couples TRBV11-2 to TRBJ2-2; weak D call: TRBD1 (6 bases). The CDR3 covers 14 residues. Between the trimmed V and J ends, which lost 0 bases and 7 bases, there was a span of 9 bases. Looked up from germline, CDR1 is SGHAT and CDR2 is FQNNGV. CDR3 DNA sequence: TGTGCCAGCAGCTTAGAGGGGGCTTTCGGGGAGCTGTTTTTT. Translating it yields CASSLEGAFGELFF.

The genes are TRBV28 and TRBJ1-1; 8 bases fit TRBD1. The CDR3 is made up of 16 amino acids. V lost 3 bases, J lost 3 bases, and 9 bases stayed unmatched. Germline CDR1 reads MDHEN; CDR2 reads SYDVKM. The CDR3 DNA reads TGTGCCAGCAGTTTTCCCGGACAGGGTGTAGACACTGAAGCTTTCTTT. Amino acid sequence: CASSFPGQGVDTEAFF.

The genes are TRBV9 and TRBJ1-4; tentative D call: TRBD1 (6 bases). The CDR3 totals 13 residues. The germline gives CDR1 SGDLS, CDR2 YYNGEE. V was clipped by 7 bases and J by 6 bases, with 13 bases between them. The CDR3 bases are TGTGCCAGCCACGTAGGGGGGGATGAAAAACTGTTTTTT. As protein: CASHVGGDEKLFF.

The V and J genes are TRBV27 and TRBJ2-2; D remains unclear. The CDR3 runs 14 residues. The germline V gene encodes CDR1 MNHEY and CDR2 SMNVEV (reference sequence). The V end was cut by 5 bases, the J end by 7 bases, with 14 bases between. The CDR3 sequence is CASSITRHIGELFF. CDR3 bases: TGTGCCAGCAGTATAACCAGGCATATCGGGGAGCTGTTTTTT.

The chain has TRBV18 and TRBJ1-3; D call uncertain. CDR1 KGHSH and CDR2 LQKENI come from the germline V gene. This CDR3 contains 13 residues. V lost 4 bases and J lost 4, with 8 bases in between. This chain's CDR3 is CASSRGDGNTIYF. CDR3 coding DNA: TGTGCCAGCTCACGAGGAGACGGAAACACCATATATTTT.

The gene calls are TRBV11-2 and TRBJ1-2, with a weak D call TRBD1 (5 bases). The V end was cut by 6 bases, the J end by 8 bases, with 16 bases between. The CDR3 extends over 13 amino acids. Germline CDR1 SGHAT, CDR2 FQNNGV. The CDR3 DNA reads as TGTGCCAGCAGACCGCTGCGGGACTCCGGCTACACCTTC. Translated, it gives CASRPLRDSGYTF.

The chain has TRBV29-1 and TRBJ2-2, with D perhaps TRBD2 (5 bases). V gave up 3 bases and J gave up 5 bases, with 7 bases separating them. CDR3 length: 12 residues. Per the germline V gene, CDR1 is SQVTM and CDR2 is ANQGSEA. CDR3 protein: CSVEGSTGELFF. CDR3 DNA sequence: TGCAGCGTTGAGGGGAGTACCGGGGAGCTGTTTTTT.

The chain has TRBV5-1 and TRBJ1-1; 9 nucleotides align to TRBD1. The CDR3 covers 14 residues. Per germline, CDR1 SGHRS and CDR2 YFSETQ. Trimming cost V 8 bases and J 1 base; bases outside gene matches: 6. CDR3 in amino acids: CASTLQGANTEAFF. CDR3 nucleotides: TGCGCCAGTACCCTACAGGGGGCGAACACTGAAGCTTTCTTT. Full variable domain (outside the CDR3, taken from reference TRBV5-1 and TRBJ1-1): KAGVTQTPRYLIKTRGQQVTLSCSPISGHRSVSWYQQTPGQGLQFLFEYFSETQRNKGNFPGRFSGRQFSNSRSEMNVSTLELGDSALYLCASTLQGANTEAFFGQGTRLTVV.

This rearrangement joins TRBV5-5 to TRBJ1-3; D gene ambiguous. The germline V and J ends were trimmed by 1 base and 4 bases, with 9 bases remaining between them. The CDR3 loop spans 14 amino acids. Per the germline V gene, CDR1 is SGHKS and CDR2 is YYEKEE (reference sequence). The CDR3 coding sequence is TGTGCCAGCAGCTTGATTGTCGGGGGAAACACCATATATTTT. Protein product: CASSLIVGGNTIYF.

This rearrangement joins TRBV2 to TRBJ1-1; 9 nucleotides align to TRBD1. V was clipped by 7 bases and J by 4 bases; unmatched bases: 10. Germline CDR1 SNHLY, CDR2 FYNNEI. The CDR3 length is 15 residues. In DNA, the CDR3 is TGTGCCAGCATAAGTCAACAGGGGGCGGGCACTGAAGCTTTCTTT. Its protein product is CASISQQGAGTEAFF.

The rearrangement links TRBV11-2 to TRBJ1-1; D call uncertain. Trimming removed 0 bases from V and 5 bases from J, with 4 bases in between. This CDR3 has 12 amino acids. Looked up from germline, CDR1 is SGHAT and CDR2 is FQNNGV. CDR3 in amino acids: CASSLDRTEAFF. The CDR3 coding sequence is TGTGCCAGCAGCTTAGACAGAACTGAAGCTTTCTTT.

The chain employs TRBV15 and TRBJ2-1, with 8 bases aligning to TRBD1. The trim removed 1 base at V and 6 bases at J, leaving 5 bases unmatched. The CDR3 loop spans 15 amino acids. Germline loops: CDR1 LNHNV, CDR2 YYDKDF (reference sequence). CDR3: CATSRGRGQANEQFF. In nucleotides, the CDR3 is TGTGCCACCAGCAGAGGTCGGGGACAGGCCAATGAGCAGTTCTTC. Full variable domain (rest looked up from reference TRBV15 and TRBJ2-1): DAMVIQNPRYQVTQFGKPVTLSCSQTLNHNVMYWYQQKSSQAPKLLFHYYDKDFNNEADTPDNFQSRRPNTSFCFLDIRSPGLGDTAMYLCATSRGRGQANEQFFGPGTRLTVL.

V is TRBV13 and J is TRBJ1-1; 8 positions match TRBD1. Looked up from germline, CDR1 is PRHDT and CDR2 is FYEKMQ (reference sequence). V shed 5 bases and J 7 bases; nucleotides not matched to a gene: 9. This CDR3 is built from 14 residues. CDR3 coding DNA: TGTGCCAGCAGCACACCCGGGACAGGCAATGAAGCTTTCTTT. Amino acid sequence: CASSTPGTGNEAFF.

V is TRBV7-9 and J is TRBJ2-7; 13 nucleotides agree with TRBD2. Trimming at V came to 5 bases and at J to 3 bases, leaving 7 bases not matched to a gene. CDR1 and CDR2 from the germline V gene are SEHNR and FQNEAQ (reference sequence). CDR3 size: 16 residues. CDR3 in DNA: TGTGCCAGCAGCCCCACCGGGACTAGCGGGATCTACGAGCAGTACTTC. It specifies CASSPTGTSGIYEQYF.

The chain recombines TRBV2 with TRBJ1-6; no definite D call. The germline gives CDR1 SNHLY, CDR2 FYNNEI. This CDR3 region has 15 residues. Between the trimmed V and J ends, which lost 0 bases and 9 bases, there was a span of 12 bases. CDR3 loop: CASSEARGTGSPLHF. DNA of the CDR3: TGTGCCAGCAGTGAAGCACGGGGAACGGGTTCACCCCTCCACTTT.

The CDR3 sequence is CASSYSRGNEQFF. CDR3 nucleotides: TGTGCCAGCAGTTACTCGAGGGGGAATGAGCAGTTCTTC. This chain uses TRBV6-2 or TRBV6-3 with TRBJ2-1; weak D call: TRBD1 (6 bases). The CDR3 is made up of 13 amino acids. Trimming left V 0 bases short and J 7 bases short, with 7 bases between. The germline V gene encodes CDR1 MNHEY and CDR2 SVGEGT.

The V call is TRBV7-9, the J call TRBJ2-1; possibly TRBD1 for D (6 bases). V lost 5 bases and J 12 bases, leaving 26 bases between the germline ends. The CDR3 consists of 16 residues. CDR1 is SEHNR, CDR2 FQNEAQ, per germline (reference sequence). CDR3 in DNA: TGTGCCAGCAGCGCGACCCCGTGGGGGCTAGCTGGTTCGCAGTTCTTC. As protein: CASSATPWGLAGSQFF.

This chain joins TRBV30 and TRBJ2-2, with 7 bases identical to TRBD1. This CDR3 contains 15 residues. Germline CDR1 is GTSNPN and CDR2 is SVGIG (reference sequence). The junction had 8 bases not matched to a gene; V was cut back by 7 bases and J by 0 bases. The CDR3: CASPLDRANTGELFF. The CDR3 nucleotides read TGTGCCTCTCCCCTCGACAGGGCGAACACCGGGGAGCTGTTTTTT.

The chain uses TRBV11-1 and TRBJ2-7, with D possibly TRBD2 on 5 matching bases. Germline CDR1 and CDR2: SGHAT and FQDESV (reference sequence). The CDR3 extends over 12 amino acids. V lost 4 bases, J lost 7 bases, and 11 bases lay in between. DNA for the CDR3: TGTGCCAGCAGCTCGGCCTCGGGGGAGCAGTACTTC. This gives the protein CASSSASGEQYF.